The rows below give T cell receptor beta chains drawn from one sample of a study of CD8+ T cells in alopecia areata. The data were produced by immunoSEQ multiplex PCR, yet TCRdb's version contains in-frame clones alone and is incomplete. Of roughly 76,000 clones in the sample, 29% were seen once. The starting material was CD8+ T cells sorted from blood, obtained at week 4, from a patient treated with tofacitinib. These receptors were obtained from a human donor with alopecia areata. Each CDR3 is given with its conserved first and last residue. D genes are given only for firm matches.

d_call j_call v_call cdr3_aa
TRBD2 TRBJ2-1 TRBV28 CANRASGDNEQFF
. TRBJ2-5 TRBV13 CASSLSLGAQETQYF
. TRBJ2-5 TRBV2 CASSEEFRAQETQYF
. TRBJ1-5 TRBV23-1 CASGSWGPQPQHF
TRBD2 TRBJ2-5 TRBV27 CASSPAWQGPQLAGGQETQYF
TRBD2 TRBJ2-7 TRBV4-1 CASSQGGSGSGIYEQYF
. TRBJ2-7 TRBV29-1 CSATLDYEQYF
. TRBJ2-7 TRBV29-1 CSVEGLPGPSYEQYF
. TRBJ2-7 TRBV9 CASSVGVAASYEQYF
. TRBJ1-2 TRBV28 CASSSGTSAGGYTF
TRBD1 TRBJ2-7 TRBV27 CASSYRGRPYEQYF
. TRBJ1-1 TRBV15 CATSSHRGGDTEAFF
. TRBJ2-1 TRBV7-8 CASSLLDGGYNEQFF
TRBD1 TRBJ2-7 TRBV6-5 CASSYPRQGTYEQYF
. TRBJ2-7 TRBV29-1 CSVGGETYEQYF
TRBD2 TRBJ2-1 TRBV13 CASSPLAGWDEQFF
. TRBJ1-1 TRBV4-3 CASRTNTEAFF
. TRBJ2-2 TRBV29-1 CSGGLTGELFF
. TRBJ2-7 TRBV28 CASSIPPGEGHEQYF
TRBD2 TRBJ2-2 TRBV27 CASSISGRGAGELFF
TRBD1 TRBJ2-4 TRBV14 CASSQKTGGNIQYF
. TRBJ2-7 TRBV29-1 CSVEKAPRPNEQYF
. TRBJ2-5 TRBV29-1 CSVEREVRETQYF
TRBD1 TRBJ2-2 TRBV19 CASEQGAGELFF
TRBD1 TRBJ2-7 TRBV6-6 CASSLQGPSYEQYF
. TRBJ2-7 TRBV2 CAIGSRTRNPYEQYF
. TRBJ1-5 TRBV5-5 CASSKVEGSGFNQPQHF
TRBD2 TRBJ2-5 TRBV4-1 CASSGPGLAGGEQETQYF
. TRBJ2-2 TRBV27 CASSFGSGELFF
. TRBJ2-2 TRBV6-5 CASSTDPPGELFF
. TRBJ2-2 TRBV25-1 CASSEYRTNTGELFF
. TRBJ2-5 TRBV5-1 CASSEGVLQETQYF
. TRBJ1-2 TRBV29-1 CSVTHRANYGYTF
TRBD2 TRBJ2-5 TRBV5-1 CASSGGLAEETQYF
TRBD1 TRBJ2-1 TRBV5-1 CASSLTGDKFF
. TRBJ1-2 TRBV29-1 CSVAGNYGYTF
TRBD1 TRBJ1-3 TRBV4-1 CASSPDRGLGNTIYF
. TRBJ2-7 TRBV7-2 CASSHGTDYEQYF
TRBD2 TRBJ2-5 TRBV9 CASSSTASGVGETQYF
. TRBJ1-3 TRBV29-1 CSVEDLRDYTIYF
TRBD2 TRBJ2-3 TRBV7-9 CASSSLAGGPDTQYF
. TRBJ2-5 TRBV29-1 CSYRVGETQYF
TRBD2 TRBJ2-5 TRBV5-1 CASSLADRTSAQETQYF
. TRBJ1-1 TRBV29-1 CSVVEWGGGLNTEAFF
. TRBJ1-2 TRBV29-1 CSVVPSGSYGYTF
TRBD2 TRBJ2-6 TRBV29-1 CSVVSGRGTGANVLTF
. TRBJ2-7 TRBV7-9 CASSLPGTPREQYF
. TRBJ1-1 TRBV29-1 CSVVGNTEAFF
. TRBJ2-5 TRBV29-1 CSVTGPGGRVETQYF
. TRBJ1-2 TRBV9 CASTRTGTKNYGYTF
. TRBJ2-4 TRBV29-1 CSVEPSVGVLDF
. TRBJ1-2 TRBV2 CASRDYGYTF
TRBD2 TRBJ2-7 TRBV7-9 CASSPSGRAYEQYF